The 3 T cell receptor beta chains below were found in one sample sequenced in a study of siplizumab effects on memory and regulatory T cells. Sequenced by immunoSEQ multiplex PCR; TCRdb stores in-frame clones only, minus some. The profile shows some 100,000 clones, 85% to 95% of them singletons. The sequencing sample was made of non-Treg CD4+ T cells sorted from blood. The receptors here all came from a human donor in good health.

About this clone itself: This sample includes further DNA sequences coding for the same CDR3. The CDR3 region is CASSGDGSHGYTF. CDR3 DNA: TGCGCCAGCAGCGGGGACGGGTCTCATGGCTACACCTTC. The chain employs TRBV5-1 and TRBJ1-2; maybe TRBD1 (5 bases). The germline CDR1 and CDR2 sequences are SGHRS and YFSETQ. V lost 4 bases, J lost 6 bases, and 13 bases lay in between. This CDR3 has 13 amino acids.

CDR3 sequence reads: CASSYSPRSRGYEQYF. DNA of the CDR3: TGTGCCAGCAGTTACTCACCTAGAAGCCGAGGCTACGAGCAGTACTTC. The chain is built from TRBV6-5 and TRBJ2-7; D is unclear. CDR3 size: 16 residues. Trimming took 0 bases from V and 3 from J, leaving 15 bases between them. From germline, CDR1 is MNHEY and CDR2 SVGAGI.

The genes are TRBV7-3 and TRBJ1-1, with D maybe TRBD1 (5 bases). Germline V gene data show CDR1 as SGHTA and CDR2 as FQGTGA. This CDR3 contains 13 residues. V gave up 5 bases and J gave up 2 bases, with 9 bases separating them. CDR3 sequence reads: CASSLGQNTEAFF. The CDR3 coding sequence is TGTGCCAGCAGCCTTGGACAAAACACTGAAGCTTTCTTT.